Each of the 26 T cell receptor beta chains below was sequenced from the same sample in a study of cytomegalovirus exposure and HLA in healthy donors. PCR amplification relied on 60 Vbeta primers (plus 13 Jbeta primers). The method was immunoSEQ multiplex PCR; TCRdb's version includes in-frame clones alone and lacks a portion of them. Its table records about 64,000 clones. The sample taken for sequencing was PBMCs. The receptors come from a young woman in good health and CMV-seronegative.

V and J are TRBV12-5 and TRBJ2-1; D possibly corresponds to TRBD1 (5 bases). V was pared by 4 bases and J by 9 bases, with 7 bases between. This CDR3 is 11 amino acids long. Germline CDR1 is LGHNT and CDR2 is FRNRAP. Here the CDR3 reads CASGSGIEQFF. In DNA, the CDR3 is TGTGCTAGTGGTTCAGGGATTGAGCAGTTCTTC. Based on the CDR3 plus reference TRBV12-5 and TRBJ2-1, the full variable domain is DARVTQTPRHKVTEMGQEVTMRCQPILGHNTVFWYRQTMMQGLELLAYFRNRAPLDDSGMPKDRFSAEMPDATLATLKIQPSEPRDSAVYFCASGSGIEQFFGPGTRLTVL.

The chain has TRBV5-1 and TRBJ1-1, with D tentatively TRBD1 (6 bases). Per the germline V gene, CDR1 is SGHRS and CDR2 is YFSETQ. The V and J ends lost 4 bases and 0 bases respectively, with 10 bases between them. This CDR3 has 14 residues. The CDR3 sequence is CASSPDSMNTEAFF. DNA of the CDR3: TGCGCCAGCAGCCCGGACAGTATGAACACTGAAGCTTTCTTT. Combining the CDR3 with reference TRBV5-1 and TRBJ1-1 gives the whole variable domain KAGVTQTPRYLIKTRGQQVTLSCSPISGHRSVSWYQQTPGQGLQFLFEYFSETQRNKGNFPGRFSGRQFSNSRSEMNVSTLELGDSALYLCASSPDSMNTEAFFGQGTRLTVV.

V gene TRBV19 combines with J gene TRBJ1-5; the D is unclear. Looked up from germline, CDR1 is LNHDA and CDR2 is SQIVND (reference sequence). Deletions cut 3 bases from V and 7 bases from J, with 7 bases between. The CDR3 has 12 residues. The CDR3 nucleotides are TGTGCCAGTAGTATGGGCTGGCAGCCCCAGCATTTT. The encoded protein is CASSMGWQPQHF.

The chain uses TRBV18 and TRBJ1-2; D might be TRBD1 (6 bases). Germline CDR1 is KGHSH and CDR2 is LQKENI. Trimming took 0 bases from V and 4 from J, leaving 9 bases between them. The CDR3 is 14 residues long. The CDR3 region has the DNA TGTGCCAGCTCACCACCGGGGGCCTCCTATGGCTACACCTTC. Its protein product is CASSPPGASYGYTF.

The chain employs TRBV29-1 and TRBJ2-5; no definite D call. Germline CDR1 SQVTM, CDR2 ANQGSEA. This CDR3 region has 10 residues. The ends were cut back, 6 bases at V and 2 bases at J, with 4 bases in the middle. The CDR3 bases are TGCAGCGTAACTCAAGAGACCCAGTACTTC. The encoded protein is CSVTQETQYF.

The chain uses TRBV30 and TRBJ2-6, with D possibly TRBD2 on 6 matching bases. Trimming stripped 7 bases from V and 2 bases from J, with 21 bases between. The CDR3 runs 17 residues. The germline gives CDR1 GTSNPN, CDR2 SVGIG (reference sequence). CDR3 residues: CAFSAALGGPGANVLTF. CDR3 bases: TGTGCCTTCTCGGCGGCATTGGGGGGACCTGGGGCCAACGTCCTGACTTTC.

This chain links TRBV7-9 with TRBJ1-1, with a possible D match to TRBD1 (5 bases). The germline CDR1 and CDR2 sequences are SEHNR and FQNEAQ (reference sequence). The V end was cut by 3 bases, the J end by 5 bases, with 7 bases between. The CDR3 has 12 amino acids. The chain's CDR3 is CASSFQGTEAFF. The DNA for the CDR3 is TGTGCCAGCAGCTTTCAGGGAACTGAAGCTTTCTTT.

The J gene is TRBJ2-7, the V gene TRBV18, with TRBD2 as a possible D gene (5 bases). Germline CDR1 reads KGHSH; CDR2 reads LQKENI. CDR3 length: 14 residues. The ends were cut back, 3 bases at V and 1 base at J, with 10 bases in the middle. CDR3 protein: CASSPRDISYEQYF. The CDR3 DNA follows: TGTGCCAGCTCACCTCGGGATATTTCCTACGAGCAGTACTTC.

This chain joins TRBV5-6 and TRBJ2-7; 9 bases agree with TRBD2. The CDR3 covers 15 residues. Trimming cost V 0 bases and J 3 bases; bases outside gene matches: 4. The germline CDR1 and CDR2 sequences are SGHDT and YYEEEE. The CDR3 spells CASSLGQRGDYEQYF. The CDR3 coding sequence is TGTGCCAGCAGCTTGGGTCAGCGGGGGGACTACGAGCAGTACTTC. The variable domain in full, with the rest retrieved from reference TRBV5-6 and TRBJ2-7, is DAGVTQSPTHLIKTRGQQVTLRCSPKSGHDTVSWYQQALGQGPQFIFQYYEEEERQRGNFPDRFSGHQFPNYSSELNVNALLLGDSALYLCASSLGQRGDYEQYFGPGTRLTVT.

V and J are TRBV14 and TRBJ1-4; D is unclear. There are 15 residues in the CDR3. V was cut by 3 bases and J by 6 bases, with 14 bases left in between. Germline CDR1 SGHDN, CDR2 FVKESK. The CDR3 region is CASSQRWQLDEKLFF. The CDR3 nucleotides read TGTGCCAGCAGCCAGAGGTGGCAGCTTGATGAAAAACTGTTTTTT.

The J gene is TRBJ1-2, the V gene TRBV9; TRBD1 is a possible D gene (5 bases). The CDR3 loop spans 18 amino acids. Germline assignment: CDR1 SGDLS and CDR2 YYNGEE. Trimming pared 0 bases from V and 6 bases from J, leaving 24 bases between. This CDR3 is CASSVAPIRGEHFDGYTF. CDR3 nucleotides: TGTGCCAGCAGCGTAGCCCCCATACGGGGGGAACACTTCGATGGCTACACCTTC.

J is TRBJ2-3 and V is TRBV4-1; a possible D gene is TRBD1 (5 bases). Per the germline V gene, CDR1 is MGHRA and CDR2 is YSYEKL. This CDR3 is built from 14 residues. V lost 1 base to trimming and J lost 9 bases, with 14 bases between them. The DNA of the CDR3 is TGCGCCAGCAGCCAAGTGTTAGCCAGGGAAACGCAGTATTTT. Encoded protein: CASSQVLARETQYF.

The rearrangement uses TRBV18 and TRBJ1-2, with a weak D call TRBD1 (5 bases). Per the germline V gene, CDR1 is KGHSH and CDR2 is LQKENI. Trimming pared 3 bases from V and 5 bases from J, leaving 10 bases between. This CDR3 is 13 amino acids long. CDR3 sequence (DNA): TGTGCCAGCTCACCTGGGACTGCTTATGGCTACACCTTC. It encodes CASSPGTAYGYTF.

The chain is built from TRBV30 and TRBJ2-5; 9 nucleotides align to TRBD1. The CDR3 has 14 amino acids. V lost 5 bases to trimming and J lost 7 bases; unmatched junction nucleotides: 11. The V gene's germline CDR1 is GTSNPN and CDR2 SVGIG (reference sequence). The CDR3 loop reads CAWGDRVWIGTQYF. CDR3 nucleotides: TGTGCCTGGGGGGACAGGGTTTGGATCGGGACCCAGTACTTC.

Notes on this clone: One end of the junction is discordant with germline, which a read error may explain. The CDR3 coding sequence is TGTGCCAGCAGCTGGACAGGCTTCTCCGACAATGAGCAGTTCTTC. Translating gives CASSWTGFSDNEQFF. The chain recombines TRBV7-9 with TRBJ2-1; 7 bases map to TRBD1. The CDR3 totals 15 residues. Germline V gene sequence: CDR1 SEHNR, CDR2 FQNEAQ (reference sequence).

This chain joins TRBV13 and TRBJ1-2; no definite D call. This CDR3 spans 16 amino acids. V lost 1 base and J 7 bases, leaving 19 bases between the germline ends. Germline CDR1 and CDR2: PRHDT and FYEKMQ (reference sequence). CDR3 protein: CASSLEGGQLGSGYTF. In nucleotides, the CDR3 is TGTGCCAGCAGCTTAGAAGGTGGGCAGCTTGGGAGTGGCTACACCTTC. Full variable domain (rest looked up from reference TRBV13 and TRBJ1-2): AAGVIQSPRHLIKEKRETATLKCYPIPRHDTVYWYQQGPGQDPQFLISFYEKMQSDKGSIPDRFSAQQFSDYHSELNMSSLELGDSALYFCASSLEGGQLGSGYTFGSGTRLTVV.

V and J are TRBV9 and TRBJ2-7; the D gene is possibly TRBD1 (6 bases). V was shortened by 4 bases and J by 4 bases, with 15 bases between the two germline ends. CDR3 size: 14 residues. Germline CDR1 reads SGDLS; CDR2 reads YYNGEE. The CDR3 nucleotides are TGTGCCAGCAGCCAAGCTCTGGGGGCTTACGAGCAGTACTTC. Encoded protein: CASSQALGAYEQYF.

The V call is TRBV7-2, the J call TRBJ1-1; D unresolved. The CDR3 has 15 amino acids. Trimming pared 4 bases from V and 5 bases from J, leaving 17 bases between. In germline, CDR1 is SGHTA, CDR2 FQGNSA. CDR3 sequence: CASSSQPLGGTEAFF. CDR3 in DNA: TGTGCCAGCAGCTCTCAGCCCCTCGGAGGGACTGAAGCTTTCTTT.

The rearrangement uses TRBV28 and TRBJ1-1, with 8 nucleotides matching TRBD1. The germline V gene has CDR1 MDHEN and CDR2 SYDVKM. J lost 8 bases, V lost 6 bases, and 2 bases had no gene match. The CDR3 is 11 residues long. CDR3 region: CASSYRGEAFF. The CDR3, as DNA: TGTGCCAGCAGCTACAGGGGGGAAGCTTTCTTT. The whole variable domain, remainder taken from reference TRBV28 and TRBJ1-1, is DVKVTQSSRYLVKRTGEKVFLECVQDMDHENMFWYRQDPGLGLRLIYFSYDVKMKEKGDIPEGYSVSREKKERFSLILESASTNQTSMYLCASSYRGEAFFGQGTRLTVV.

The chain recombines TRBV6-1 with TRBJ1-6; the D gene is possibly TRBD1 (6 bases). Germline V gives CDR1 MNHNS, CDR2 SASEGT. V dropped 5 bases and J dropped 8 bases, with 13 bases sitting between them. The CDR3 runs to 14 residues. CDR3 DNA: TGTGCCAGCAGTAGGGGGGGTTCGGATTCACCCCTCCACTTT. As protein: CASSRGGSDSPLHF.

This chain connects TRBV28 to TRBJ2-2; possible D gene TRBD1, 6 bases. Germline CDR1 MDHEN, CDR2 SYDVKM. V lost 5 bases to trimming and J lost 6 bases, with 7 bases between them. This CDR3 has 12 amino acids. The CDR3 here is CASSTGPGELFF. The CDR3 coding sequence is TGTGCCAGCAGTACAGGGCCCGGGGAGCTGTTTTTT.

V usage is TRBV13 and J usage is TRBJ1-2; D is undetermined. Germline-derived CDR1 and CDR2 are PRHDT and FYEKMQ (reference sequence). The V end was cut by 2 bases, the J end by 7 bases, with 11 bases between. CDR3 length: 13 residues. The CDR3 DNA sequence: TGTGCCAGCAGCTTACGGGAAATCAGTGGCTACACCTTC. Translated, it gives CASSLREISGYTF.

The rearrangement joins TRBV6-5 to TRBJ2-7; 8 bases align to TRBD2. Trimming cost V 5 bases and J 4 bases; bases outside gene matches: 10. Per germline, CDR1 MNHEY and CDR2 SVGAGI. CDR3 length: 15 amino acids. The CDR3 DNA sequence: TGTGCCAGCAGTGTGACTAGCGCGGATCGGTACGAGCAGTACTTC. It specifies CASSVTSADRYEQYF.

The chain joins TRBV7-9 to TRBJ2-7; maybe TRBD1 (6 bases). The germline V gene encodes CDR1 SEHNR and CDR2 FQNEAQ (reference sequence). V gave up 5 bases and J gave up 0 bases, with 17 bases separating them. The CDR3 is 16 amino acids. CDR3 coding DNA: TGTGCCAGCAGCCGTATGGGGACACCGAGCTCCTACGAGCAGTACTTC. This translates into CASSRMGTPSSYEQYF.

The chain employs TRBV19 and TRBJ2-7; 11 bases align to TRBD2. The CDR3 consists of 17 residues. Per germline, CDR1 LNHDA and CDR2 SQIVND (reference sequence). V was pared by 5 bases and J by 6 bases, with 15 bases of the junction left unmatched. The chain's CDR3 is CASSSRGSGRALSEQYF. Written as DNA, the CDR3 is TGTGCCAGTAGTTCGCGCGGTAGCGGGAGGGCTTTGAGCGAGCAGTACTTC.

This rearrangement joins TRBV11-2 to TRBJ1-1; 8 nucleotides line up with TRBD1. Germline V gene data show CDR1 as SGHAT and CDR2 as FQNNGV. The CDR3 runs 11 residues. Trimming removed 5 bases from V and 10 bases from J; junction bases left unmatched: 3. The CDR3 DNA reads as TGTGCCAGCAGCCGGACAGGGTTAGCTTTCTTT. Encoded protein: CASSRTGLAFF.